The rows below give T cell receptor beta chains drawn from one sample of a study of T cells in Graves' hyperthyroidism and ophthalmopathy. In TCRdb, the multiplex PCR reads were re-called with MiXCR into one record per CDR3 protein. Here the sample spans about 300,000 distinct CDR3 sequences, roughly 15% being singletons. Sequencing was performed on blood. The source is a woman between 40 and 50 years old with Graves' hyperthyroidism. The CDR3 runs from the conserved cysteine through the conserved F or W. The D gene is left open where the match is weak. A row's size may be missing; if present it is once, few, many or a size class.

v_gene	j_gene	len	abundance	d_gene	CDR3aa	CDR3nt
TRBV7-9	TRBJ1-4	13	few	-	CASSLDGVAELFF	TGTGCCAGCAGCTTAGACGGGGTCGCGGAACTGTTTTTT
TRBV6-2/TRBV6-3	TRBJ2-5	15	many	-	CASSYTKQGWETQYF	TGTGCCAGCAGTTACACCAAACAGGGTTGGGAGACCCAGTACTTC
TRBV20-1	TRBJ2-7	11	few	-	CSAATTYEQYF	TGCAGTGCTGCGACTACCTACGAGCAGTACTTC
TRBV19	TRBJ1-1	14	few	-	CASSPLYGGSEAFF	TGTGCCTCCTCTCCCCTCTACGGTGGAAGCGAAGCTTTCTTT
TRBV10-3	TRBJ2-2	14	many	TRBD1	CATRGTGYTGELFF	TGTGCCACGCGCGGGACAGGATACACCGGGGAGCTGTTTTTT
TRBV24-1	TRBJ2-4	13	many	TRBD1	CATSDGDRGFQYF	TGTGCCACCAGTGATGGGGACAGGGGTTTTCAGTACTTC
TRBV3-1	TRBJ2-5	12	-	-	CASSQEGEAQYF	TGTGCCAGCAGCCAAGAAGGGGAGGCCCAGTACTTC
TRBV3-1	TRBJ1-6	14	many	-	CASSHQTGNSPLHF	TGTGCCAGCAGCCACCAAACAGGGAATTCACCCCTCCACTTT
TRBV28	TRBJ2-3	17	many	-	CASTEGSGTGGQDTQYF	TGTGCCAGCACAGAAGGGAGCGGGACCGGGGGGCAAGATACGCAGTATTTT
TRBV12-3/TRBV12-4	TRBJ2-7	12	-	-	CASKKSSYEQYF	TGTGCCAGCAAAAAAAGCTCCTACGAGCAGTACTTC
TRBV5-1	TRBJ2-7	14	many	-	CASSFGQNYYEQYF	TGCGCCAGCAGCTTTGGACAGAACTACTACGAGCAGTACTTC
TRBV27	TRBJ2-4	11	-	-	CASSLRGIQYF	TGTGCCAGCAGTTTACGGGGCATTCAGTACTTC
TRBV6-1	TRBJ2-1	13	many	-	CASRRTMYNEQFF	TGTGCCAGCAGAAGGACCATGTACAATGAGCAGTTCTTC
TRBV25-1	TRBJ2-7	11	few	-	CPRLEKDEQYF	TGTCCCCGCCTGGAGAAGGACGAGCAGTACTTC
TRBV7-3	TRBJ1-3	13	few	-	CASSYTYGNTIYF	TGTGCCAGCAGCTACACATACGGAAACACCATATATTTT
TRBV6-1	TRBJ1-4	13	few	-	CASGRQINEKLFF	TGTGCCAGCGGTAGGCAGATTAATGAAAAACTGTTTTTT
TRBV7-2	TRBJ1-2	14	many	-	CASSQYREDYGYTF	TGTGCCAGCAGCCAATACAGGGAGGACTATGGCTACACCTTC
TRBV11-1	TRBJ2-7	17	-	-	CASSSWYGTAGLYEQYF	TGTGCCAGCAGCTCTTGGTACGGGACAGCGGGGCTCTACGAGCAGTACTTC
TRBV2	TRBJ2-3	14	-	-	CASRPPLSTDTQYF	TGTGCCAGCAGGCCTCCCCTTAGCACAGATACGCAGTATTTT
TRBV7-9	TRBJ2-2	12	many	-	CASSFNTGELFF	TGTGCCAGCAGCTTTAACACCGGGGAGCTGTTTTTT
TRBV2	TRBJ1-4	16	many	-	CASSEWGGSANEKLFF	TGTGCCAGCAGTGAATGGGGAGGGTCGGCTAATGAAAAACTGTTTTTT
TRBV19	TRBJ1-2	13	-	-	CASSIQGRGGYTF	TGTGCCAGTAGTATACAGGGTCGAGGAGGCTACACCTTC
TRBV7-8	TRBJ1-5	16	many	-	CASSLQEIDSNQPQHF	TGTGCCAGCAGCTTGCAGGAGATAGATAGCAATCAGCCCCAGCATTTT
TRBV15	TRBJ1-5	15	many	-	CATSPIEEWNQPQHF	TGTGCCACCAGCCCCATAGAGGAGTGGAATCAGCCCCAGCATTTT
TRBV6-1	TRBJ2-7	13	-	-	CASSEPRLNEQYF	TGTGCCAGCAGTGAGCCACGATTAAACGAGCAGTACTTC
TRBV20-1	TRBJ2-1	18	many	-	CSVEPRHGGTVRSNEQFF	TGCAGTGTCGAACCGCGACATGGGGGTACCGTTCGGAGTAATGAGCAGTTCTTC
TRBV5-1	TRBJ2-2	16	many	TRBD2	CASSLRLAGATGELFF	TGCGCCAGCAGCCTCAGACTAGCGGGAGCCACCGGGGAGCTGTTTTTT
TRBV6-1	TRBJ2-7	14	-	-	CASSGTGPRYEQYF	TGTGCCAGCAGTGGTACAGGCCCAAGGTACGAGCAGTACTTC
TRBV6-2/TRBV6-3	TRBJ2-2	13	few	-	CASSYSWTGELFF	TGTGCCAGCAGTTACTCCTGGACCGGGGAGCTGTTTTTT
TRBV7-9	TRBJ2-3	16	many	-	CASSLVFSLHTDTQYF	TGTGCCAGCAGCTTAGTGTTTTCTCTTCACACAGATACGCAGTATTTT
TRBV6-6	TRBJ2-1	15	many	-	CASSYSGGVYNEQFF	TGTGCCAGCAGTTACTCGGGCGGGGTCTACAATGAGCAGTTCTTC
TRBV6-1	TRBJ2-2	16	many	TRBD2	CASSLAGGPIAGELFF	TGTGCCAGCAGTTTAGCGGGAGGGCCCATAGCCGGGGAGCTGTTTTTT
TRBV2	TRBJ2-3	13	many	-	CASSPPFTDTQYF	TGTGCCAGCAGTCCCCCGTTTACAGATACGCAGTATTTT
TRBV6-1	TRBJ2-7	13	many	-	CASSELVSYEQYF	TGTGCCAGCAGTGAATTGGTCTCCTACGAGCAGTACTTC
TRBV29-1	TRBJ2-1	13	-	-	CSVARTRDDEQFF	TGCAGCGTTGCTCGGACTCGCGACGATGAGCAGTTCTTC
TRBV29-1	TRBJ1-1	13	-	-	CSGRRGRDTEAFF	TGCAGCGGCCGAAGGGGTAGGGACACTGAAGCTTTCTTT
TRBV7-8	TRBJ1-1	15	many	-	CASSLAPGRSTEAFF	TGTGCCAGCAGCTTAGCCCCTGGAAGGAGCACTGAAGCTTTCTTT
TRBV20-1	TRBJ2-3	14	-	-	CSPVGGAGPDTQYF	TGCAGCCCCGTGGGTGGTGCGGGCCCGGATACGCAGTATTTT
TRBV6-1	TRBJ2-7	12	-	-	CASTPRYHEQYF	TGTGCCAGCACACCCAGGTACCACGAGCAGTACTTC
TRBV7-9	TRBJ2-3	15	-	-	CASSLLKGASKAQYF	TGTGCCAGCAGCTTGTTGAAAGGGGCTAGCAAAGCGCAGTATTTT
TRBV11-2	TRBJ2-5	14	many	TRBD2	CASSPGLVLETQYF	TGTGCCAGCAGCCCGGGACTAGTCTTGGAGACCCAGTACTTC
TRBV19	TRBJ2-4	17	-	-	CASSETPSQERKNIQYF	TGTGCCAGTAGTGAAACGCCCTCGCAGGAGCGAAAAAACATTCAGTACTTC
TRBV28	TRBJ1-2	13	-	-	CASSDHPHYGYTF	TGTGCCAGCAGTGACCACCCCCACTATGGCTACACCTTC
TRBV25-1	TRBJ2-1	16	-	TRBD2	CATGLAGGPQGNEQFF	TGTGCCACCGGACTAGCGGGAGGGCCCCAAGGCAATGAGCAGTTCTTC
TRBV4-2	TRBJ2-3	16	few	-	CASSQVLSVSTDTQYF	TGTGCCAGCAGCCAAGTACTTAGCGTAAGCACAGATACGCAGTATTTT
TRBV5-1	TRBJ2-7	16	few	TRBD1	CASSFLTGISSYEQYF	TGCGCCAGCAGCTTCTTGACAGGGATTAGCTCCTACGAGCAGTACTTC
TRBV12-5	TRBJ1-3	14	many	TRBD1	CATAGGQMGNTIYF	TGTGCTACCGCCGGGGGACAGATGGGAAACACCATATATTTT
TRBV27	TRBJ2-7	14	many	-	CASSLGTASYEQYF	TGTGCCAGCAGTTTAGGAACAGCCTCCTACGAGCAGTACTTC